Listed here are 6 T cell receptor beta chains from one sample, sequenced in a study of T cell responses to AZD1222 COVID-19 vaccine. Some clones are missing from TCRdb's copy, which holds only in-frame ones; the method was immunoSEQ multiplex PCR. This table has around 180,000 clones, 85% to 95% appearing once. Sequencing was performed on peripheral blood, taken on day 0 of AZD1222 vaccination. The receptors stem from an adult in good health.

This chain uses TRBV12-3 or TRBV12-4 with TRBJ1-2; D possibly corresponds to TRBD1 (6 bases). V lost 3 bases, J lost 7 bases, and 12 bases lay in between. The CDR3 runs to 13 residues. CDR3 bases: TGTGCCAGCAGTTTTGGGGGGGCAGGTGGCTACACCTTC. Its translation is CASSFGGAGGYTF.

The gene calls are TRBV5-1 and TRBJ1-4; D unresolved. V was pared by 4 bases and J by 10 bases, with 17 bases between. CDR1 and CDR2 from the germline V gene are SGHRS and YFSETQ. This CDR3 has 14 amino acids. The CDR3 reads CASSPQIGWGKLFF. The CDR3 DNA sequence: TGCGCCAGCAGCCCCCAAATTGGCTGGGGAAAACTGTTTTTT.

This clone was detected once. V is TRBV6-4 and J is TRBJ1-5; D gene uncertain. The CDR3 spans 13 residues. The V end lost 4 bases, the J end lost 4 bases, and 8 bases lay between the germline ends. Germline CDR1 MRHNA, CDR2 SNTAGT. CDR3: CASSVEQNQPQHF. CDR3 DNA: TGTGCCAGCAGTGTAGAGCAAAATCAGCCCCAGCATTTT.

V gene TRBV6-5 combines with J gene TRBJ1-1; D call uncertain. The CDR3 is made up of 15 amino acids. CDR1 is MNHEY, CDR2 SVGAGI, per germline. V was pared by 5 bases and J by 1 base, with 14 bases between. The CDR3 DNA is TGTGCCAGCAGTCCCACGGAACAGAGGAACACTGAAGCTTTCTTT. The encoded protein is CASSPTEQRNTEAFF.

The chain couples TRBV7-2 to TRBJ2-3; D is unresolved. The CDR3 totals 12 residues. The V end lost 2 bases, the J end lost 3 bases, and 3 bases lay between the germline ends. Looked up from germline, CDR1 is SGHTA and CDR2 is FQGNSA. The CDR3 loop is CASSLLTDTQYF. The CDR3 nucleotides are TGTGCCAGCAGCTTATTAACAGATACGCAGTATTTT.

This chain joins TRBV9 and TRBJ2-1; D is tentatively TRBD1 or TRBD2 (7 bases each). Germline-derived CDR1 and CDR2 are SGDLS and YYNGEE. CDR3 length: 17 amino acids. The V end was cut by 0 bases, the J end by 1 base, with 14 bases between. DNA of the CDR3: TGTGCCAGCAGCGTAGCTCAGGGGGGGGCGTCCTACAATGAGCAGTTCTTC. This encodes CASSVAQGGASYNEQFF.